The source of this T cell receptor (beta chain) is a study of blood T cell repertoires in COVID-19. For the study at large: There were acute and convalescent COVID-19 samples, and they came from the United States, Italy and Spain. Sample material is recorded as cDNA or gDNA derived from T cells, B-cell-depleted T cells, or PBMCs.

CDR1 and CDR2 from the germline V gene are SNHLY and FYNNEI. Trimming cost V 4 bases and J 5 bases; bases outside gene matches: 10. This CDR3 region has 16 residues. In the original analysis: By means of reference gene primer amplification, nucleated cell counts were estimated. Generated by immunoSEQ multiplex PCR, the TCRdb table keeps only in-frame clones and is missing some. V and J calls and clone size follow that table, whereas D and trimming were derived from the DNA. The sample shows 70,000 or so clones, around nine tenths of them seen only once. This chain joins TRBV2 and TRBJ1-1; 10 positions agree with TRBD1. Material: peripheral blood. This sequence originates from a woman under 30 with acute or convalescent COVID-19. The CDR3 reads CASSVPGQGYYTEAFF. The CDR3 bases are TGTGCCAGCAGTGTCCCGGGACAGGGGTATTATACTGAAGCTTTCTTT.